Presented here are 6 T cell receptor beta chains from one specimen sequenced in a study of STAT5B mutations in CD4+ large granular lymphocyte leukemia. The method was immunoSEQ multiplex PCR; TCRdb's version includes in-frame clones alone and lacks a portion of them. The sample carries tens of thousands of clones, around 72% recorded once. Sample: CD4+ T cells from blood buffy coats. The source is a human donor in good health.

CDR3 DNA: TGCAGCGTTGCCGGACAGGTGGCGCGCGGCTACACCTTC. It encodes CSVAGQVARGYTF. The rearrangement uses TRBV29-1 and TRBJ1-2; 7 positions match TRBD1. V trimming: 4 bases; J trimming: 8 bases; junction bases outside the gene matches: 10. The length of the CDR3 is 13 residues. Germline V lookup: CDR1 SQVTM, CDR2 ANQGSEA.

The chain recombines TRBV10-1 with TRBJ2-3; 7 nucleotides match TRBD2. Germline-derived CDR1 and CDR2 are WNHNN and SYGVQD (reference sequence). V lost 8 bases to trimming and J lost 5 bases; unmatched junction nucleotides: 7. This CDR3 is 13 amino acids long. The DNA for the CDR3 is TGCGCCAGCTCCAGCGGGGCGGTAGATACGCAGTATTTT. This translates into CASSSGAVDTQYF.

The rearrangement uses TRBV6-1 and TRBJ1-5; D perhaps matches TRBD1 (6 bases). The CDR3 extends over 15 amino acids. The ends were cut back, 5 bases at V and 6 bases at J, with 17 bases in the middle. Germline V lookup: CDR1 MNHNS, CDR2 SASEGT. The CDR3 reads CASSRGGAGGQPQHF. CDR3 sequence (DNA): TGTGCCAGCAGTCGGGGGGGCGCGGGAGGTCAGCCCCAGCATTTT.

This chain uses TRBV5-1 with TRBJ2-3; TRBD2 agrees at 11 bases. The J segment lost 1 base and the V segment lost 4 bases, leaving 2 bases of the junction unmatched. CDR3 length: 15 residues. Germline V gene lookup returns CDR1 SGHRS and CDR2 YFSETQ. The DNA of the CDR3 is TGCGCCAGCAGCGTGACTAGCGGGGGCACAGATACGCAGTATTTT. As protein: CASSVTSGGTDTQYF.

This chain connects TRBV7-2 to TRBJ2-7, with D perhaps matching TRBD2 (5 bases). Germline CDR1 is SGHTA and CDR2 is FQGNSA. The CDR3 is made up of 12 amino acids. V lost 5 bases and J lost 9, with 14 bases in between. The CDR3 spells CASSPTTEVQYF. The CDR3 nucleotides read TGTGCCAGCAGCCCCACTACGGAGGTGCAGTACTTC.

The chain combines TRBV19 with TRBJ2-3; D not certain. V was clipped by 6 bases and J by 1 base, with 14 bases between them. Per germline, CDR1 LNHDA and CDR2 SQIVND (reference sequence). The CDR3 contains 15 residues. The CDR3 bases are TGTGCCAGTAGCCAGCATTCTCTGGGCACAGATACGCAGTATTTT. Residues: CASSQHSLGTDTQYF.